Listed below are T cell receptor beta chains from one sample, sequenced in a study of response to subunit inactivated influenza vaccine. TCRdb analysed the RT-PCR reads with MiXCR anew, one entry per CDR3 protein. The data show around 490,000 distinct CDR3 sequences, 7.5% to 8.5% seen once. Material: PBMCs from blood, obtained around 25 months after vaccination. The source of these receptors is a man between 50 and 70 years old who received an inactivated influenza vaccine. CDR3s include the opening cysteine and the closing phenylalanine or tryptophan. A D gene is named only where the DNA matches it firmly. Clone sizes are given selectively: once, few, many, or a class where the clone is expanded.

v_call	d_call	cdr3_length	clone_size	j_call	cdr3_nt	cdr3_aa
TRBV12-3/TRBV12-4	-	11	few	TRBJ2-3	TGTGCCAGCAGTTTAGAGCCCGAGCAGTATTTT	CASSLEPEQYF
TRBV6-5	-	15	few	TRBJ1-4	TGTGCCAGCAGTTACGGTTTCTCAACTAATGAAAAACTGTTTTTT	CASSYGFSTNEKLFF
TRBV2	-	13	few	TRBJ1-1	TGTGCCAGCATCAGGCGAATGAACACTGAAGCTTTCTTT	CASIRRMNTEAFF
TRBV6-1	-	13	few	TRBJ1-6	TGTGCCAGCAGCTTGACAGAGAGATCCCACCTCCACTTT	CASSLTERSHLHF
TRBV5-1	TRBD2	14	many	TRBJ2-3	TGCGCCAGCAGCCCTAGCGGGAGTACAGATACGCAGTATTTT	CASSPSGSTDTQYF
TRBV7-8	-	16	many	TRBJ2-3	TGTGCCAGCAGCCGAGCTGCTAGCAGGTACACAGATACGCAGTATTTT	CASSRAASRYTDTQYF
TRBV20-1	TRBD1	14	-	TRBJ2-3	TGCAGTGCTAGGAACAGGGGGGTGACAGATACGCAGTATTTT	CSARNRGVTDTQYF
TRBV14	TRBD1	15	few	TRBJ2-3	TGTGCCAGCAGCCCGACAGGGTTGCGCACAGATACGCAGTATTTT	CASSPTGLRTDTQYF
TRBV9	TRBD2	17	few	TRBJ2-1	TGTGCCAGCAGCGTAGGGACTAGCGGGGGGCTAAGGAATGAGCAGTTCTTC	CASSVGTSGGLRNEQFF
TRBV20-1	-	16	-	TRBJ1-5	TGCAGTGCTACAAAATTCCCGGGACTTAGCAATCAGCCCCAGCATTTT	CSATKFPGLSNQPQHF
TRBV20-1	-	13	many	TRBJ2-5	TGCAGTGCTAGAGATCCCGGGAGAGAGACCCAGTACTTC	CSARDPGRETQYF
TRBV9	TRBD1	17	many	TRBJ1-2	TGTGCCAGCAGCTCGTACGACAGGGAAGGACTAAGAGAGGGCTACACCTTC	CASSSYDREGLREGYTF
TRBV20-1	TRBD1	14	-	TRBJ2-1	TGCAGTGCTAGAGATCTACACAGGGGTAATGAGCAGTTCTTC	CSARDLHRGNEQFF
TRBV5-1	-	15	many	TRBJ1-1	TGCGCCAGCAGCCCAGGGCGGGGGTCGGACACTGAAGCTTTCTTT	CASSPGRGSDTEAFF
TRBV29-1	TRBD1	16	few	TRBJ2-7	TGCAGCGTTGAAATTATGGGACAGGGGAGCTCCTACGAGCAGTACTTC	CSVEIMGQGSSYEQYF
TRBV20-1	-	14	few	TRBJ1-6	TGCAGTGCTACCCCCGGGGGGCGGGTTTCACCCCTCCACTTT	CSATPGGRVSPLHF
TRBV10-3	-	16	-	TRBJ1-4	TGTGCCATCAGTGAGTCGAAGGGACAAGATAATGAAAAACTGTTTTTT	CAISESKGQDNEKLFF
TRBV4-1	-	17	many	TRBJ2-1	TGCGCCAGCAGCCAAGATGGGCAGGGACGGACATGGAGTGAGCAGTTCTTC	CASSQDGQGRTWSEQFF
TRBV25-1	-	12	-	TRBJ2-7	TGTGCCAGCAGTCCCCGGGGCAGCGAGCAGTACTTC	CASSPRGSEQYF
TRBV29-1	TRBD2	12	-	TRBJ2-5	TGCAGCGTCTGGGGACTAGACGGGACCCAGTACTTC	CSVWGLDGTQYF
TRBV16	-	15	-	TRBJ1-1	TGTGCCAGCAGCCAAGGGGAGGGGATGAACACTGAAGCTTTCTTT	CASSQGEGMNTEAFF
TRBV4-2	-	13	-	TRBJ2-7	TGTGCCAGCAGCCAAGATAGTCTTTACGAGCAGTACTTC	CASSQDSLYEQYF
TRBV29-1	-	12	many	TRBJ2-1	TGCAGCGTAGACAGGTACGGGAATGAGCAGTTCTTC	CSVDRYGNEQFF
TRBV27	-	14	few	TRBJ1-2	TGTGCCAGCAGTTTTAGGGACGGGAACTATGGCTACACCTTC	CASSFRDGNYGYTF
TRBV11-2	-	15	-	TRBJ1-2	TGTGCCAGCAGCTCTTTCGATATGGGCAGTTATGGCTACACCTTC	CASSSFDMGSYGYTF
TRBV4-3	-	16	-	TRBJ1-4	TGCGCCAGCAGCCAGCACCCCCAGGGGCCTAATGAAAAACTGTTTTTT	CASSQHPQGPNEKLFF
TRBV12-3/TRBV12-4	-	15	many	TRBJ1-5	TGTGCCAGCAGTTTCTCTCGGGGGGGTGGTCAGCCCCAGCATTTT	CASSFSRGGGQPQHF
TRBV4-1	-	13	few	TRBJ1-2	TGCGCCAGCAGGGGGGGCAGGGAGGAGAAAAACACCTTC	CASRGGREEKNTF
TRBV7-2	-	15	-	TRBJ1-1	TGTGCCAGCAGCCAATCGTCTGGGGGCGCGAAGTCTGCTTTCTTT	CASSQSSGGAKSAFF
TRBV27	-	17	few	TRBJ2-3	TGTGCCAGCAGTTTATTAGGGACTTCTTCTAGCACAGATACGCAGTATTTT	CASSLLGTSSSTDTQYF
TRBV6-1	TRBD2	16	few	TRBJ2-7	TGTGCCAGCAGCCCAGGGACTAGCGGCCACTCCTACGAGCAGTACTTC	CASSPGTSGHSYEQYF
TRBV29-1	-	13	few	TRBJ2-5	TGCAGCGTTGAGAAGCAGGGGTGGGAGACCCAGTACTTC	CSVEKQGWETQYF
TRBV7-2	-	15	many	TRBJ1-1	TGTGCCAGCAGCGACTACAGGGTAATGAACACTGAAGCTTTCTTT	CASSDYRVMNTEAFF
TRBV6-2/TRBV6-3	TRBD2	17	-	TRBJ2-5	TGTGCCAGCAGTTTGACGGGGGGGCGAGTATGGCAAGAGACCCAGTACTTC	CASSLTGGRVWQETQYF
TRBV18	TRBD1	14	-	TRBJ2-1	TGTGCCAGCTCACCCGACAGGGTAGGCAATGAGCAGTTCTTC	CASSPDRVGNEQFF
TRBV29-1	-	10	-	TRBJ2-5	TGCAGCTTCTCGGGTGAGACCCAGTACTTC	CSFSGETQYF
TRBV6-5	TRBD1	16	-	TRBJ2-5	TGTGCCAGCAGTTACGCCGGACAGGGGGCGATGGTGACCCAGTACTTC	CASSYAGQGAMVTQYF
TRBV4-3	-	14	-	TRBJ1-5	TGCGCCAGCAGCCAAGATCCCAGGGATCAGCCCCAGCATTTT	CASSQDPRDQPQHF
TRBV10-2	TRBD1	14	-	TRBJ1-5	TGCGCCAGCAGTCGGACAGGGGAGTATCAGCCCCAGCATTTT	CASSRTGEYQPQHF
TRBV7-8	-	15	-	TRBJ1-4	TGTGCCAGCAGCTTAGCGCGGTCCATAAATGAAAAACTGTTTTTT	CASSLARSINEKLFF
TRBV27	-	14	few	TRBJ2-7	TGTGCCAGCAGTTTAATCGGCAGGGACGGCGAGCAGTACTTC	CASSLIGRDGEQYF
TRBV20-1	-	14	few	TRBJ2-1	TGCAGTGCTGACAGGTTCCTCCTCAACAATGAGCAGTTCTTC	CSADRFLLNNEQFF
TRBV7-2	-	13	-	TRBJ2-1	TGTGCCAGCAGCGTCGACACCTACAATGAGCAGTTCTTC	CASSVDTYNEQFF
TRBV6-1	-	14	many	TRBJ2-2	TGTGCCAGCAGTGAAGGAGGGGGAGCCGGGGAGCTGTTTTTT	CASSEGGGAGELFF
TRBV12-3/TRBV12-4	-	14	-	TRBJ1-1	TGTGCCAGCAGAGTTGGCAGTATGAACACTGAAGCTTTCTTT	CASRVGSMNTEAFF
TRBV19	TRBD1	15	-	TRBJ2-6	TGTGCCTCAGGGACAGGCCTTTCTGGGGCCAACGTCCTGACTTTC	CASGTGLSGANVLTF
TRBV20-1	-	13	-	TRBJ1-1	TGCAGTGCTAGCAGAAAGAGGGACACTGAAGCTTTCTTT	CSASRKRDTEAFF
TRBV25-1	-	13	few	TRBJ2-5	TGTGCCAGCTCCTACCGAACGGGGGAGACCCAGTACTTC	CASSYRTGETQYF
TRBV20-1	-	15	-	TRBJ2-4	TGCAGTGCACCGCAAGCCAGTTCGGCCAAAAACATTCAGTACTTC	CSAPQASSAKNIQYF
TRBV24-1	TRBD2	16	-	TRBJ2-3	TGTGCCACCAGTGATTCAAGGGAGGGCGGCACAGATACGCAGTATTTT	CATSDSREGGTDTQYF
TRBV9	TRBD2	17	few	TRBJ2-3	TGTGCCAGCAGCCCGCTGGTAGGACTAGCGGGGGGCCGGCCGCAGTATTTT	CASSPLVGLAGGRPQYF
TRBV7-9	-	14	few	TRBJ1-5	TGTGCCAGCAGCGCAGGGTCGAGCAATCAGCCCCAGCATTTT	CASSAGSSNQPQHF
TRBV7-9	-	14	-	TRBJ2-2	TGTGCCAGCAGCTTAGGGAGGGCAGCCGGGGAGCTGTTTTTT	CASSLGRAAGELFF
TRBV25-1	-	14	many	TRBJ1-1	TGTGCCAGCAGTGAATACGGGTCAGCCACTGAAGCTTTCTTT	CASSEYGSATEAFF
TRBV5-1	TRBD2	15	few	TRBJ2-5	TGCGCCAGCAGCATTGCACGGGGGGAGGAAGAGACCCAGTACTTC	CASSIARGEEETQYF
TRBV7-8	-	15	many	TRBJ1-2	TGTGCCAGCAGCTTAGTAGGACAGAGTTCCTATGGCTACACCTTC	CASSLVGQSSYGYTF
TRBV28	-	13	many	TRBJ2-7	TGTGCCAGCAGTTTGATAGGAACCTACGAGCAGTACTTC	CASSLIGTYEQYF